One T cell receptor beta chain is described in this entry. Its antigen is undetermined. This CDR3 has 13 amino acids. CDR1 and CDR2 (germline): SGHDN, FVKESK. Trimming shortened V by 1 base and J by 4 bases, and 4 bases separated the two germline ends. The record originates from a study of siplizumab effects on memory and regulatory T cells. Assays captured 85,000 to 100,000 TCR templates per sample. The assay was immunoSEQ multiplex PCR, and TCRdb's table has in-frame clones only and misses some. The data contain approximately 91,000 clones, over 90% of them seen just once; the ten biggest clones take up 18%. The study, taken as a whole, reports: Many proliferating CD4+ or CD8+ clones remained unclassified. Roughly 75-96% of them could not be assigned either a naive or a memory phenotype. The study found naive T cells seemingly more diverse than memory cells and seemingly major alloresponse contributors. Confirmation was lacking for the suppressive function of proliferating Tregs derived from siplizumab cultures.

The rearrangement joins TRBV14 to TRBJ2-2; D remains ambiguous. What was sequenced was CD8+ T cells sorted from blood. This TCR was sampled from a human donor in good health. The chain's CDR3 is CASSQASTGELFF. In nucleotides, the CDR3 is TGTGCCAGCAGCCAAGCGAGCACCGGGGAGCTGTTTTTT.